The clone carrying this T cell receptor beta chain has a single count. The data originate from a study of shared clonotypes between healthy human individuals. This CDR3 comprises 14 residues. CDR1 is MDHEN, CDR2 SYDVKM, per germline. V was trimmed by 2 bases and J by 3 bases, leaving 10 bases between them. TCRdb keeps only in-frame clones here, not all; method: immunoSEQ multiplex PCR. The sample consists of about 2.3 million clones, approximately 95% of them appearing once. The chain employs TRBV28 and TRBJ1-2; weak D call: TRBD1 (6 bases). This receptor was taken from a man aged 18 to 29 in good health. Some clones in this sample may be carry-over from other donors' samples. Sample: naive CD4+ T cells from PBMCs. Subset here: CD45RA+ positively selected. The CDR3: CASSLVEGDYGYTF. The CDR3 bases are TGTGCCAGCAGTTTAGTGGAGGGGGACTATGGCTACACCTTC.